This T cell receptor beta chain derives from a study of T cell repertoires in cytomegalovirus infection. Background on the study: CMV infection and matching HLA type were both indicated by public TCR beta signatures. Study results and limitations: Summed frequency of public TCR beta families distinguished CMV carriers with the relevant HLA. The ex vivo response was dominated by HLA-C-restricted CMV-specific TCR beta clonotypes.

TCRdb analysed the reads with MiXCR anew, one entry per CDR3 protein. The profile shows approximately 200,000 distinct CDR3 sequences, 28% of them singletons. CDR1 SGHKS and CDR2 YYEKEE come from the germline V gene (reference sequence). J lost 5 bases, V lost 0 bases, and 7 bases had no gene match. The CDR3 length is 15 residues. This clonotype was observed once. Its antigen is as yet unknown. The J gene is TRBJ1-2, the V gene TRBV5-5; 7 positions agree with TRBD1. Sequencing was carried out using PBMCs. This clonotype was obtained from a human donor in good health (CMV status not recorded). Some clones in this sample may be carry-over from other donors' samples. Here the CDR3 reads CASSLASGTVYGYTF. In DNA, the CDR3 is TGTGCCAGCAGCTTGGCCTCTGGGACAGTATATGGCTACACCTTC.